Listed below are T cell receptor beta chains from one sample, sequenced in a study of early T cells in non-severe SARS-CoV-2 infection. TCRdb passed the 5' RACE reads through MiXCR, listing each CDR3 protein once. The sample yields 87,000 or so distinct CDR3 sequences, around 15% seen once. Sequenced sample: whole blood. The source is an adult who was a healthcare worker with PCR-confirmed SARS-CoV-2 infection or an uninfected control (not recorded which). The CDR3 runs from the conserved cysteine through the conserved F or W. A D gene is named only where the DNA matches it firmly. A row's size may be missing; if present it is once, few, many or a size class.

TGTGCCAGCAGTTACCAGGGAGTCCCCCACTCTGGGGCCAACGTCCTGACTTTC,CASSYQGVPHSGANVLTF,few,TRBJ2-6,TRBV6-2/TRBV6-3,-
TGTGCCAGCAGATTCATACCCCCCGGCTACACCTTC,CASRFIPPGYTF,-,TRBJ1-2,TRBV28,-
TGTGCCAGCAGTGACATTCAACTAGCGGGGGGCACAGATACGCAGTATTTT,CASSDIQLAGGTDTQYF,-,TRBJ2-3,TRBV25-1,TRBD2
TGTGCCAGCAGCGTAGGACAGGCCTATGGCTACACCTTC,CASSVGQAYGYTF,many,TRBJ1-2,TRBV9,-
TGTGCCTGGAGTTGGAGTTACGAGCAGTACTTC,CAWSWSYEQYF,many,TRBJ2-7,TRBV30,-
TGTGCCAGCTCAGCGGGGGAAAGCACAGATACGCAGTATTTT,CASSAGESTDTQYF,many,TRBJ2-3,TRBV6-2/TRBV6-3,TRBD2
TGTGCCAGCAGCCCAAGTAGTGGTGGCAGTAACATTCAGTACTTC,CASSPSSGGSNIQYF,few,TRBJ2-4,TRBV7-2,-
TGTGCCAGCAGCCAAGAAGGCAGGGGGAGGACTGAAGCTTTCTTT,CASSQEGRGRTEAFF,-,TRBJ1-1,TRBV3-1,TRBD1
TGCAGCGTTGAGCACGATTACGAGCAGTACTTC,CSVEHDYEQYF,few,TRBJ2-7,TRBV29-1,-
TGTGCCAGTAGAACGACAGGGACTAATGAAAAACTGTTTTTT,CASRTTGTNEKLFF,few,TRBJ1-4,TRBV19,TRBD1
TGTGCCAGCAGCGGGACAGGGGAGGCCGGGGAGCTGTTTTTT,CASSGTGEAGELFF,few,TRBJ2-2,TRBV25-1,TRBD1
TGCAGTGCTGGCCCCACAGATACGCAGTATTTT,CSAGPTDTQYF,few,TRBJ2-3,TRBV20-1,-
TGTGCCAGCAGCCACAGGGAGGTGGCTGAAAAACTGTTTTTT,CASSHREVAEKLFF,few,TRBJ1-4,TRBV7-9,-
TGTGCCAGCAGCCAAGACGCACAGTTTGAAGCTTTCTTT,CASSQDAQFEAFF,few,TRBJ1-1,TRBV3-1,-
TGTGCCAGCAGTTTAAGGGATAACACCGGGGAGCTGTTTTTT,CASSLRDNTGELFF,few,TRBJ2-2,TRBV12-3/TRBV12-4,-
TGTGCCAGCAGCGGACAAAGTGATAGCAATCAGCCCCAGCATTTT,CASSGQSDSNQPQHF,many,TRBJ1-5,TRBV7-2,-
TGTGCCAGCAGCTTAGTGGGGACAGCCTACGAGCAGTACTTC,CASSLVGTAYEQYF,many,TRBJ2-7,TRBV7-9,TRBD1
TGTGCCAGCAGCCCGCGATATGAAAAACTGTTTTTT,CASSPRYEKLFF,few,TRBJ1-4,TRBV12-3/TRBV12-4,-
TGTGCCAGCAGTTTGGGGTTTGGGGCCAACGTCCTGACTTTC,CASSLGFGANVLTF,-,TRBJ2-6,TRBV28,-
TGTGCCAGCAGTTTGTCGACACCGAACACCTACGAGCAGTACTTC,CASSLSTPNTYEQYF,few,TRBJ2-7,TRBV28,-
TGTGCCAGCAGATTGGACAGTCACTATGGCTACACCTTC,CASRLDSHYGYTF,many,TRBJ1-2,TRBV7-9,-
TGCAGCGCCACTTTGAATGAAAAACTGTTTTTT,CSATLNEKLFF,-,TRBJ1-4,TRBV29-1,-
TGTGCCAGCAGAAAAATCGGAGACGGGTACAATGAGCAGTTCTTC,CASRKIGDGYNEQFF,-,TRBJ2-1,TRBV5-6,-
TGTGCCAGCACCCAAACCGGGGAGCTGTTTTTT,CASTQTGELFF,few,TRBJ2-2,TRBV28,-
TGCAGCGTCGGACAGGGATTAGGCAATCAGCCCCAGCATTTT,CSVGQGLGNQPQHF,-,TRBJ1-5,TRBV29-1,TRBD1
TGTGCCAGCAGCTTAGGAGCGGGGGGACTATCCACAGATACGCAGTATTTT,CASSLGAGGLSTDTQYF,-,TRBJ2-3,TRBV11-2,TRBD2
TGCGCCAGCAGTGTTGGGGACTACCCGACAGATACGCAGTATTTT,CASSVGDYPTDTQYF,-,TRBJ2-3,TRBV10-1,TRBD2
TGTGCCAGCTCAGCTTCTCCATTCACAGATACGCAGTATTTT,CASSASPFTDTQYF,many,TRBJ2-3,TRBV18,-
TGCAGCGCCCTTTTGGAAAACTATGGCTACACCTTC,CSALLENYGYTF,few,TRBJ1-2,TRBV29-1,-
TGCAGCGTTCAGGAGGGCTATGGCTACACCTTC,CSVQEGYGYTF,-,TRBJ1-2,TRBV29-1,-
TGCAGTGCTAGAGAGCCTCGGGACACTTCGAACACCGGGGAGCTGTTTTTT,CSAREPRDTSNTGELFF,few,TRBJ2-2,TRBV20-1,-
TGTGCCATCCAGGGGGCGCGGGCCAAAAACATTCAGTACTTC,CAIQGARAKNIQYF,many,TRBJ2-4,TRBV12-3/TRBV12-4,TRBD1
TGTGCCAGCAGACCTAAAACACAGGGGTCGACTGAAGCTTTCTTT,CASRPKTQGSTEAFF,many,TRBJ1-1,TRBV27,TRBD1
TGTGCCAGCAGTGAATATAGGACAGGGATTTCTGAAGCTTTCTTT,CASSEYRTGISEAFF,few,TRBJ1-1,TRBV25-1,TRBD1
TGTGCCAGCAGCTTTCGACTAGCGGGGGCGACAGATACGCAGTATTTT,CASSFRLAGATDTQYF,-,TRBJ2-3,TRBV7-2,TRBD2
TGCGCCAGCAGTGAGTCCCCTCTAGGGCCCTACGAGCAGTACTTC,CASSESPLGPYEQYF,few,TRBJ2-7,TRBV10-1,-
TGTGCCAGCAGAGGACAGGGCACTTATGGCTACACCTTC,CASRGQGTYGYTF,few,TRBJ1-2,TRBV12-3/TRBV12-4,TRBD1
TGTGCCAGCAGCTTACTGGGACGGACCTACGAGCAGTACTTC,CASSLLGRTYEQYF,few,TRBJ2-7,TRBV7-8,-
TGTGCCAGCAGTTTTAACACTGGGGCCAACGTCCTGACTTTC,CASSFNTGANVLTF,many,TRBJ2-6,TRBV12-3/TRBV12-4,-
TGCAGTGCTACCTCCCGACTAGCGGGGGGGACCAATGAGCAGTTCTTC,CSATSRLAGGTNEQFF,-,TRBJ2-1,TRBV20-1,TRBD2